This is a list of T cell receptor beta chains from one sample in a study of blood T cell repertoires in COVID-19. TCRdb's table, derived via immunoSEQ multiplex PCR, lists solely in-frame clones and lacks some. Counted here are 120,000 to 150,000 clones, over 85% occurring once; the ten biggest clones make up around 1.6%. Sequenced input: peripheral blood. These receptors were collected from a human donor in a cohort sampled during active COVID-19. The CDR3 runs from the conserved cysteine through the conserved F or W. The order of the fields is V gene, clone size, J gene, D gene, CDR3 protein, CDR3 DNA. A D gene is named only where the DNA matches it firmly. Size values are once, few and many counts, or a class for expanded clones, and some rows have none.

V gene: TRBV7-3
clone size: .
J gene: TRBJ2-2
D gene: TRBD2
CDR3 protein: CASSLNPGLAGASTGELFF
CDR3 DNA: TGTGCCAGCAGCTTAAATCCCGGACTAGCGGGGGCCAGCACCGGGGAGCTGTTTTTT

V gene: TRBV19
clone size: .
J gene: TRBJ1-5
D gene: .
CDR3 protein: CASSIGPSYSNQPQHF
CDR3 DNA: TGTGCCAGTAGTATAGGTCCCAGTTATAGCAATCAGCCCCAGCATTTT

V gene: TRBV9
clone size: .
J gene: TRBJ1-6
D gene: TRBD1
CDR3 protein: CASSVAAGTGSHSPLHF
CDR3 DNA: TGTGCCAGCAGCGTAGCCGCCGGGACAGGGAGCCATTCACCCCTCCACTTT

V gene: TRBV9
clone size: .
J gene: TRBJ2-3
D gene: TRBD2
CDR3 protein: CASSLRGGQTDTQYF
CDR3 DNA: TGTGCCAGCAGCCTTCGGGGGGGCCAGACAGATACGCAGTATTTT

V gene: TRBV6-5
clone size: once
J gene: TRBJ2-1
D gene: .
CDR3 protein: CASSYSESSYNEQFF
CDR3 DNA: TGTGCCAGCAGTTACTCTGAGAGCTCCTACAATGAGCAGTTCTTC

V gene: TRBV5-1
clone size: .
J gene: TRBJ1-1
D gene: TRBD1
CDR3 protein: CASSLDRGPGAFF
CDR3 DNA: TGCGCCAGCAGCTTGGACAGGGGTCCGGGAGCTTTCTTT

V gene: TRBV6-2/TRBV6-3
clone size: .
J gene: TRBJ2-1
D gene: .
CDR3 protein: CASSPTYNEQFF
CDR3 DNA: TGTGCCAGCAGTCCAACCTACAATGAGCAGTTCTTC

V gene: TRBV7-2
clone size: .
J gene: TRBJ2-3
D gene: .
CDR3 protein: CASSLGGRGTDTQYF
CDR3 DNA: TGTGCCAGCAGCTTAGGGGGGCGCGGGACAGATACGCAGTATTTT

V gene: TRBV5-4
clone size: .
J gene: TRBJ1-1
D gene: .
CDR3 protein: CASSVGGTGEKLSF
CDR3 DNA: .

V gene: TRBV10-3
clone size: .
J gene: TRBJ2-1
D gene: .
CDR3 protein: CAIRGAGDEQFF
CDR3 DNA: TGTGCCATCAGAGGCGCAGGGGATGAGCAGTTCTTC

V gene: TRBV9
clone size: .
J gene: TRBJ1-2
D gene: .
CDR3 protein: CASGGWTDYGYTF
CDR3 DNA: TGTGCCAGCGGCGGATGGACAGACTATGGCTACACCTTC

V gene: TRBV20-1
clone size: .
J gene: TRBJ2-5
D gene: TRBD2
CDR3 protein: CSASGTSGGGETQYF
CDR3 DNA: TGCAGTGCTAGTGGGACTAGCGGGGGCGGAGAGACCCAGTACTTC

V gene: TRBV9
clone size: .
J gene: TRBJ1-2
D gene: .
CDR3 protein: CASSVGPPGYGYTF
CDR3 DNA: TGTGCCAGCAGCGTAGGCCCCCCCGGGTATGGCTACACCTTC

V gene: TRBV5-4
clone size: .
J gene: TRBJ2-5
D gene: TRBD2
CDR3 protein: CASSAGLAGDYFQETQYF
CDR3 DNA: TGTGCCAGCAGCGCAGGACTAGCGGGGGACTACTTTCAAGAGACCCAGTACTTC

V gene: TRBV4-1
clone size: .
J gene: TRBJ2-7
D gene: .
CDR3 protein: CASSQGRGSYEQYF
CDR3 DNA: TGCGCCAGCAGCCAAGGCAGGGGCTCCTACGAGCAGTACTTC

V gene: TRBV24-1
clone size: .
J gene: TRBJ1-2
D gene: .
CDR3 protein: CATSDFSGNGYTF
CDR3 DNA: TGTGCCACCAGTGATTTCTCGGGAAATGGCTACACCTTC

V gene: TRBV5-1
clone size: .
J gene: TRBJ1-1
D gene: .
CDR3 protein: CASSLETGNTEAFF
CDR3 DNA: TGCGCCAGCAGCCTCGAGACAGGGAACACTGAAGCTTTCTTT

V gene: TRBV6-5
clone size: .
J gene: TRBJ2-3
D gene: TRBD1
CDR3 protein: CASSSSGTGATDTQYF
CDR3 DNA: TGTGCCAGCAGTTCGTCCGGGACAGGGGCAACAGATACGCAGTATTTT

V gene: TRBV11-3
clone size: .
J gene: TRBJ2-2
D gene: TRBD1
CDR3 protein: CASSLGWDRGSGTGELFF
CDR3 DNA: TGTGCCAGCAGCTTAGGTTGGGACAGGGGGTCGGGCACCGGGGAGCTGTTTTTT

V gene: TRBV20-1
clone size: .
J gene: TRBJ2-7
D gene: .
CDR3 protein: CSAPGAYEQYF
CDR3 DNA: TGCAGTGCCCCCGGGGCCTACGAGCAGTACTTC

V gene: TRBV3-1/TRBV3-2
clone size: .
J gene: TRBJ1-6
D gene: .
CDR3 protein: CASSQVVRDSSYNSPLHF
CDR3 DNA: TGTGCCAGCAGCCAAGTGGTCAGGGATAGTTCCTATAATTCACCCCTCCACTTT

V gene: TRBV7-7
clone size: .
J gene: TRBJ2-1
D gene: .
CDR3 protein: CASSRQVGPYNEQFF
CDR3 DNA: TGTGCCAGCAGCCGACAGGTCGGGCCCTACAATGAGCAGTTCTTC

V gene: TRBV29-1
clone size: .
J gene: TRBJ1-5
D gene: TRBD1
CDR3 protein: CSVGTGDQPQHF
CDR3 DNA: TGCAGCGTCGGGACAGGGGATCAGCCCCAGCATTTT

V gene: TRBV6-5
clone size: .
J gene: TRBJ2-7
D gene: .
CDR3 protein: CASSPPLPREQYF
CDR3 DNA: TGTGCCAGCAGTCCTCCCCTCCCACGGGAGCAGTACTTC

V gene: TRBV5-1
clone size: once
J gene: TRBJ2-5
D gene: TRBD1
CDR3 protein: CASSGWTGQETQYF
CDR3 DNA: TGCGCCAGCAGCGGTTGGACAGGGCAAGAGACCCAGTACTTC

V gene: TRBV10-3
clone size: .
J gene: TRBJ2-7
D gene: TRBD1
CDR3 protein: CAISVNTGTGDEQYF
CDR3 DNA: TGTGCCATCAGTGTAAATACCGGGACAGGGGACGAGCAGTACTTC

V gene: TRBV6-4
clone size: .
J gene: TRBJ1-1
D gene: TRBD1
CDR3 protein: CASRTGQGNTEAFF
CDR3 DNA: TGTGCCAGCAGAACCGGACAGGGGAACACTGAAGCTTTCTTT

V gene: TRBV6-2/TRBV6-3
clone size: .
J gene: TRBJ1-5
D gene: .
CDR3 protein: CASSIGARGNQPQHF
CDR3 DNA: TGTGCCAGCAGCATAGGGGCCAGAGGCAATCAGCCCCAGCATTTT

V gene: TRBV3-1/TRBV3-2
clone size: .
J gene: TRBJ1-4
D gene: TRBD1
CDR3 protein: CASSQQNRGKLFF
CDR3 DNA: TGTGCCAGCAGCCAACAGAACAGGGGCAAACTGTTTTTT

V gene: TRBV7-6
clone size: .
J gene: TRBJ2-7
D gene: TRBD2
CDR3 protein: CASSLEAGGPVSYEQYF
CDR3 DNA: TGTGCCAGCAGCTTAGAAGCGGGGGGCCCCGTCTCCTACGAGCAGTACTTC

V gene: TRBV5-1
clone size: .
J gene: TRBJ2-3
D gene: TRBD2
CDR3 protein: CASSLLGGGATDTQYF
CDR3 DNA: TGCGCCAGCAGCTTGCTGGGCGGGGGGGCAACAGATACGCAGTATTTT

V gene: TRBV5-5
clone size: .
J gene: TRBJ1-1
D gene: .
CDR3 protein: CASSALTENTEAFF
CDR3 DNA: TGTGCCAGCAGCGCGCTAACAGAGAACACTGAAGCTTTCTTT